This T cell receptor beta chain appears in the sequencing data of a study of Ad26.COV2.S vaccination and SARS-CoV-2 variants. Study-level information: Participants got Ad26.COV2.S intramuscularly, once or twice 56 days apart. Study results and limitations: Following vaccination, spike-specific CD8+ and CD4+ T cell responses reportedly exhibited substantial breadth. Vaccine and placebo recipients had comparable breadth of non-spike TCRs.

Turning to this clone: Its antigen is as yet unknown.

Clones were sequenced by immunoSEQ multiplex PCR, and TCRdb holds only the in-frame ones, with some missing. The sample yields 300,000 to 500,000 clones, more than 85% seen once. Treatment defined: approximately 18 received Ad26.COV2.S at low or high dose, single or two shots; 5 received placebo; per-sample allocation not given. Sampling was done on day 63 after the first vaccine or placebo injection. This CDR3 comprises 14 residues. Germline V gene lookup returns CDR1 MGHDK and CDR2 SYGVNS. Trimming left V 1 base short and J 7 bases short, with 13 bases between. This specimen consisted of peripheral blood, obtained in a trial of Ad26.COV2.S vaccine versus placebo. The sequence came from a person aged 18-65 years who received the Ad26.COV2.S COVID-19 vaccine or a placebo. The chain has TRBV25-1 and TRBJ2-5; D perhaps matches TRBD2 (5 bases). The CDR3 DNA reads TGTGCCAGCAGTGAATGGAGGCGGAAAGGGACCCAGTACTTC. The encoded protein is CASSEWRRKGTQYF.